The 31 T cell receptor beta chains presented below share a single source sample, sequenced in a study of T-cell reconstitution after alpha-beta-depleted transplantation in children. Preparation of the TCRbeta library used unique molecular identifiers. Using its own MiXCR run on the PCR reads, TCRdb lists one record per CDR3 protein. The sample lists some 70,000 distinct CDR3 sequences; roughly 4.5% were seen once. This specimen was PBMCs, mostly from graft donor cells, taken 180 days after TCRalphabeta/CD19-depleted stem cell transplant. All receptors come from a boy in the first two years of life who had a stem cell transplant for acute myeloid leukemia, so the T cells may come from the graft donor.

This clonotype was picked up many times. The chain carries TRBV12-3 or TRBV12-4 and TRBJ1-5; D remains unclear. CDR3 length equals 13 residues. V was shortened by 2 bases and J by 4 bases, with 6 bases between the two germline ends. Here the CDR3 DNA reads TGTGCCAGCAGTTTACAGGAGAATCAGCCCCAGCATTTT. Translation gives CASSLQENQPQHF.

This clonotype was seen many times. The gene calls are TRBV11-2 and TRBJ2-1, with a possible D match to TRBD1 (5 bases). The CDR3 loop spans 13 amino acids. V was trimmed by 3 bases and J by 9 bases, leaving 12 bases between them. CDR1 is SGHAT and CDR2 is FQNNGV in the germline V gene. CDR3 nucleotide sequence: TGTGCCAGCAGCTTGGGTCGACAGACTGAGCAGTTCTTC. Protein: CASSLGRQTEQFF.

This clonotype was seen at least ten times. This chain connects TRBV28 to TRBJ1-2; D remains unclear. The germline V gene encodes CDR1 MDHEN and CDR2 SYDVKM. This CDR3 contains 13 residues. V lost 6 bases and J 4 bases, leaving 12 bases between the germline ends. CDR3 in DNA: TGTGCCAGCAGAGTCCCGGGTCTCTATGGCTACACCTTC. Its protein product is CASRVPGLYGYTF.

This clonotype was counted at least ten times. The chain uses TRBV12-3 or TRBV12-4 and TRBJ2-2, with 8 bases that match TRBD2. J gave up 2 bases and V 6 bases, and 5 bases lay outside the gene matches. CDR3 length equals 15 residues. CDR3 amino acids: CASSFRTSNTGELFF. DNA for the CDR3: TGTGCCAGCAGCTTTCGGACTAGCAACACCGGGGAGCTGTTTTTT.

This clonotype was seen at least ten times. The chain links TRBV6-5 to TRBJ2-7, with 9 bases that match TRBD1. This CDR3 is built from 14 residues. V was pared by 7 bases and J by 5 bases, with 9 bases of the junction left unmatched. Germline values: CDR1 MNHEY, CDR2 SVGAGI. In DNA form, the CDR3 reads TGTGCCAGCAACCTTCGACAGGGGGAGGACGAGCAGTACGTC. Its translation is CASNLRQGEDEQYV.

This clonotype was seen ten or more times. V is TRBV7-2 and J is TRBJ2-7; the D is unclear. The V end lost 1 base, the J end lost 0 bases, and 7 bases lay between the germline ends. The germline gives CDR1 SGHTA, CDR2 FQGNSA. This CDR3 comprises 14 residues. The CDR3 reads CASSLEGNSYEQYF. The DNA of the CDR3 is TGTGCCAGCAGCTTAGAGGGTAACTCCTACGAGCAGTACTTC. The whole variable domain, remainder taken from reference TRBV7-2 and TRBJ2-7, is GAGVSQSPSNKVTEKGKDVELRCDPISGHTALYWYRQSLGQGLEFLIYFQGNSAPDKSGLPSDRFSAERTGGSVSTLTIQRTQQEDSAVYLCASSLEGNSYEQYFGPGTRLTVT.

This clonotype has a count of ten or more. V is TRBV4-1 and J is TRBJ2-7; TRBD1 matches at 10 bases. This CDR3 contains 18 residues. Unmatched junction bases numbered 11, after V lost 0 bases and J lost 3 bases. Germline CDR1 and CDR2: MGHRA and YSYEKL. The CDR3, as DNA: TGCGCCAGCAGCCAAGATGGACCCGGGACAGGGGTGAGCTACGAGCAGTACTTC. Its translation: CASSQDGPGTGVSYEQYF.

This clonotype appeared many times. This chain joins TRBV27 and TRBJ2-5, with D possibly matching TRBD2 (6 bases). Germline V gene data show CDR1 as MNHEY and CDR2 as SMNVEV (reference sequence). The CDR3 length is 15 residues. Deletions cut 5 bases from V and 2 bases from J, with 15 bases between. The CDR3 nucleotides read TGTGCCAGCAGTCCGGGACTTCTTCGGCAAGAGACCCAGTACTTC. Encoded protein: CASSPGLLRQETQYF.

This clonotype was detected many times. This sequence joins TRBV6-2 or TRBV6-3 and TRBJ1-3, with D possibly TRBD1 on 5 matching bases. Trimming shortened V by 9 bases and J by 0 bases, and 36 bases separated the two germline ends. This CDR3 is built from 22 residues. Germline assignment: CDR1 MNHEY and CDR2 SVGEGT. The CDR3 DNA follows: TGTGCCAGGCTTTACAAGGCGCCCAGGGCCTATGGCATTCTTTACTCTGGAAACACCATATATTTT. It codes for CARLYKAPRAYGILYSGNTIYF.

The genes are TRBV6-4 and TRBJ1-5; no definite D call. There are 12 residues in the CDR3. Trimming cost V 4 bases and J 5 bases, with 6 bases left between them. In germline, CDR1 is MRHNA, CDR2 SNTAGT. The CDR3 DNA reads TGTGCCAGCAGTGGCAGACATCAGCCCCAGCATTTT. As protein: CASSGRHQPQHF.

This clonotype showed up many times. V is TRBV12-3 or TRBV12-4 and J is TRBJ1-1; maybe TRBD1 (5 bases). Trimming cost V 6 bases and J 3 bases, with 17 bases left between them. The CDR3 runs to 15 residues. DNA of the CDR3: TGTGCCAGCAGACTCCATCAGGGTCGTGACACTGAAGCTTTCTTT. It translates to CASRLHQGRDTEAFF.

This clonotype was detected ten times or more. The chain has TRBV7-2 and TRBJ1-2, with D possibly being TRBD1 (6 bases). V gave up 5 bases and J gave up 4 bases, with 14 bases separating them. Germline CDR1 and CDR2: SGHTA and FQGNSA. The CDR3 covers 14 residues. The DNA of the CDR3 is TGTGCCAGCAGCACCCCGACAGGCGCCTATGGCTACACCTTC. It codes for CASSTPTGAYGYTF.

In its sample, this clonotype was seen many times. The J gene is TRBJ2-1, the V gene TRBV27; no definite D call. CDR1 and CDR2 (germline): MNHEY, SMNVEV (reference sequence). The V end was cut by 5 bases, the J end by 3 bases, with 8 bases between. The CDR3 contains 13 residues. The DNA of the CDR3 is TGTGCCAGCAGTCAACAAGGCTACAATGAGCAGTTCTTC. Its protein is CASSQQGYNEQFF.

Many counts were recorded for this clonotype. The CDR3 nucleotides read TGTGCCAGCAGTTTTGGGGTTCAGGGTGAAGCTTTCTTT. It codes for CASSFGVQGEAFF. The gene calls are TRBV12-3 or TRBV12-4 and TRBJ1-1; tentative D call: TRBD1 (5 bases). V lost 3 bases and J 7 bases, leaving 12 bases between the germline ends. This CDR3 has 13 amino acids.

This clonotype was observed many times. The chain recombines TRBV12-3 or TRBV12-4 with TRBJ1-1; D is unclear. Trimming stripped 2 bases from V and 1 base from J, with 8 bases between. The CDR3 covers 14 residues. The CDR3 bases are TGTGCCAGCAGTTTACGCGCAGGGAACACTGAAGCTTTCTTT. Translation: CASSLRAGNTEAFF.

This clonotype appeared many times. J is TRBJ2-5 and V is TRBV6-4; a possible D gene is TRBD2 (6 bases). V was cut by 0 bases and J by 4 bases, with 6 bases left in between. The CDR3 consists of 13 residues. Germline V CDR1 and CDR2: MRHNA, SNTAGT. The CDR3 region is CASSDSGGETQYF. The CDR3 nucleotides are TGTGCCAGCAGTGACTCGGGGGGAGAGACCCAGTACTTC.

This clonotype showed up many times. The CDR3 DNA sequence: TGTGCCAGCAGTTTCGGCTACGAGCAGTACGTC. Encoded protein: CASSFGYEQYV. The chain has TRBV12-3 or TRBV12-4 and TRBJ2-7; no definite D call. V was trimmed by 3 bases and J by 3 bases, leaving 3 bases between them. This CDR3 has 11 amino acids.

This clonotype was counted ten times or more. The chain couples TRBV12-3 or TRBV12-4 to TRBJ2-5; 7 nucleotides align to TRBD1. The CDR3 sequence is 15 residues long. V gave up 2 bases and J gave up 4 bases; unmatched junction bases: 7. The CDR3 region is CASSLRGRGRETQYF. Written as DNA, the CDR3 is TGTGCCAGCAGTTTACGTGGCAGGGGGAGAGAGACCCAGTACTTC.

This clonotype was seen repeatedly, ten times or more. J is TRBJ2-5 and V is TRBV15, with D maybe TRBD1 (6 bases). The CDR3 is made up of 13 amino acids. Trimming cost V 8 bases and J 5 bases, with 15 bases left between them. Germline CDR1 and CDR2: LNHNV and YYDKDF (reference sequence). The CDR3 loop reads CATQTGLLETQYF. The DNA for the CDR3 is TGTGCCACCCAGACAGGATTGCTCGAGACCCAGTACTTC.

In its sample, this clonotype was seen many times. This sequence joins TRBV12-3 or TRBV12-4 and TRBJ2-2, with D tentatively TRBD2 (6 bases). CDR3 length equals 15 residues. The V and J ends lost 5 bases and 1 base respectively, with 11 bases between them. The DNA of the CDR3 is TGTGCCAGCAGTCGACGGACTAAGAACACCGGGGAGCTGTTTTTT. Its protein product is CASSRRTKNTGELFF.

At least ten counts were recorded for this clonotype. The CDR3 nucleotides read TGTGCCATCATTCTTTCTCGGACTAGCGGGGGGGCTTACGAGCAGTACTTC. It translates to CAIILSRTSGGAYEQYF. This chain joins TRBV10-3 and TRBJ2-7; TRBD2 matches at 15 bases. This CDR3 is built from 17 residues. Losses at the gene ends were 7 bases for V and 4 bases for J; bases not matched to a gene: 11. Germline V CDR1 and CDR2: ENHRY, SYGVKD.

This clonotype was counted at least ten times. The chain uses TRBV7-6 and TRBJ2-5; 7 bases map to TRBD1. The CDR3 runs to 15 residues. V trimming: 5 bases; J trimming: 1 base; junction bases outside the gene matches: 7. Per the germline V gene, CDR1 is SGHVS and CDR2 is FNYEAQ. CDR3 bases: TGTGCCAGCAGCCGAAGGGACAGTTTCCAAGAGACCCAGTACTTC. Amino acid sequence: CASSRRDSFQETQYF.

This clonotype was observed many times. V and J are TRBV20-1 and TRBJ1-5, with 10 bases aligning to TRBD1. This CDR3 is 16 amino acids long. CDR1 DFQATT and CDR2 SNEGSKA come from the germline V gene (reference sequence). The J segment lost 5 bases and the V segment lost 4 bases, leaving 11 bases of the junction unmatched. The DNA of the CDR3 is TGCAGTGCTACCACACTGGGACAGGGGTTTGATCAGCCCCAGCATTTT. Translated: CSATTLGQGFDQPQHF.

The table lists this clonotype with many counts. V usage is TRBV6-1 and J usage is TRBJ1-3; D ambiguous. The CDR3 loop spans 12 amino acids. V was shortened by 5 bases and J by 5 bases, with 7 bases between the two germline ends. Germline V CDR1 and CDR2: MNHNS, SASEGT. In DNA, the CDR3 is TGTGCCAGCAGTTCCATCAGAAACACCATATATTTT. It specifies CASSSIRNTIYF.

This clonotype was observed many times. The V call is TRBV7-9, the J call TRBJ2-1; D gene unclear. The length of the CDR3 is 15 residues. V lost 0 bases, J lost 2 bases, and 8 bases lay in between. The V gene's germline CDR1 is SEHNR and CDR2 FQNEAQ (reference sequence). The CDR3, as DNA: TGTGCCAGCAGCTTAGCTGGCCTAACCTACAATGAGCAGTTCTTC. Residues: CASSLAGLTYNEQFF.

Many counts were recorded for this clonotype. The chain combines TRBV11-1 with TRBJ2-2, with D possibly being TRBD1 or TRBD2 (6 bases each). The CDR3 is made up of 17 amino acids. In germline, CDR1 is SGHAT, CDR2 FQDESV (reference sequence). With 0 bases removed from V and 4 bases from J, the gap between germline ends came to 15 bases. This CDR3 reads CASSLARRGRPTGELFF. DNA for the CDR3: TGTGCCAGCAGCTTAGCGCGGAGGGGGAGACCCACCGGGGAGCTGTTTTTT.

In its sample, this clonotype was seen many times. The chain carries TRBV20-1 and TRBJ2-3; D perhaps matches TRBD2 (6 bases). Trimming took 2 bases from V and 8 from J, leaving 11 bases between them. Germline assignment: CDR1 DFQATT and CDR2 SNEGSKA (reference sequence). The CDR3 consists of 12 residues. CDR3 coding DNA: TGCAGTGCTAGATCGGGGGTAGCTACGCAGTATTTT. Protein product: CSARSGVATQYF.

This clonotype was found many times. This rearrangement joins TRBV28 to TRBJ2-7; D gene uncertain. CDR1 MDHEN and CDR2 SYDVKM come from the germline V gene. Trimming took off 5 bases at V and 7 bases at J, with 12 bases between the two ends. The CDR3 is 12 amino acids. The CDR3 spells CASSVLLGEQYV. In nucleotides, the CDR3 is TGTGCCAGCAGTGTCTTACTGGGGGAGCAGTACGTC.

This clonotype was picked up many times. The chain recombines TRBV5-1 with TRBJ2-2; maybe TRBD1 (6 bases). V dropped 0 bases and J dropped 5 bases, with 11 bases sitting between them. This CDR3 is 15 amino acids long. Germline V gene lookup returns CDR1 SGHRS and CDR2 YFSETQ. The CDR3 DNA reads as TGCGCCAGCAGCTTGGTGGGGGCAGGGACCGGGGAGCTGTTTTTT. Its protein product is CASSLVGAGTGELFF.

This clonotype was recorded many times. The J gene is TRBJ1-5, the V gene TRBV4-3; D might be TRBD1 (5 bases). Deletions cut 1 base from V and 0 bases from J, with 16 bases between. Germline CDR1 LGHNA, CDR2 YSLEER. The CDR3 totals 18 residues. CDR3 sequence reads: CASSQGWAGTYSNQPQHF. Here the CDR3 DNA reads TGCGCCAGCAGCCAAGGGTGGGCAGGGACGTATAGCAATCAGCCCCAGCATTTT.

This clonotype was detected ten times or more. The rearrangement joins TRBV20-1 to TRBJ2-7; 8 bases match TRBD1. V was pared by 6 bases and J by 7 bases, with 5 bases of the junction left unmatched. The CDR3 totals 11 residues. Germline assignment: CDR1 DFQATT and CDR2 SNEGSKA (reference sequence). The CDR3 sequence: CSAQGAREQYV. The CDR3 coding sequence is TGCAGTGCGCAGGGGGCTCGGGAGCAGTACGTC.